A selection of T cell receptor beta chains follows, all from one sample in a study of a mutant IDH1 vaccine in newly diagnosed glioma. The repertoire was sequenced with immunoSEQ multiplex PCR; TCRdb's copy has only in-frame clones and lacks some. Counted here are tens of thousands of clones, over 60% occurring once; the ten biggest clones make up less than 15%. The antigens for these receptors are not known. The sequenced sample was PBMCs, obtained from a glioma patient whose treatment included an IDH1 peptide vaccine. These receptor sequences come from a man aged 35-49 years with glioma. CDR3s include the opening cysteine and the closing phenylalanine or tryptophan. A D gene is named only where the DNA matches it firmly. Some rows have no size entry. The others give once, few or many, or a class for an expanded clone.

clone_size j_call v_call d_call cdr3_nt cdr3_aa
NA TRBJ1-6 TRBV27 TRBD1 TGTGCCAGCAGATCCTTGTACCGGGACAGAAATTCACCCCTCCACTTT CASRSLYRDRNSPLHF
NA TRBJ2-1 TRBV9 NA TGTGCCAGCAGCCCCCGGGACCGCAACAATGAGCAGTTCTTC CASSPRDRNNEQFF
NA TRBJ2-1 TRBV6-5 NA TGTGCCAGCAGTTATCGTAGCAGGGGATATGAGCAGTTCTTC CASSYRSRGYEQFF
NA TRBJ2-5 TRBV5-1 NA TGCGCCAGCAGCTTAACTGGGGGGGCAGGAGAGACCCAGTACTTC CASSLTGGAGETQYF
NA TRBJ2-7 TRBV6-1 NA TGTGCCAGCCAGAGTGTGAACTCCTACGAGCAGTACTTC CASQSVNSYEQYF
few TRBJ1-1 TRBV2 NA TGTGCCAGCGGCTTTTTGAGGGCGAGGACTGAAGCTTTCTTT CASGFLRARTEAFF
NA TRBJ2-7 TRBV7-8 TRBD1 TGTGCCAGCAGCCCTGGACAGGGGGCAATCGGGTACGAGCAGTACTTC CASSPGQGAIGYEQYF
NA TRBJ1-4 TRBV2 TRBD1 TGTGCCAGCAGTTCCGACAGGGGAACTAATGAAAAACTGTTTTTT CASSSDRGTNEKLFF
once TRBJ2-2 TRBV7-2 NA TGTGCCAGCAGCTTATGGAAGGAGCTGTTTTTT CASSLWKELFF
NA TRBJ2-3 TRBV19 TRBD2 TGTGCCAGTAACAGACTAGCGGGAGATGGTCCAGATACGCAGTATTTT CASNRLAGDGPDTQYF
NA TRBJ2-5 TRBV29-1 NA TGCAGCGTTGAATTTTGGGCAAACCGGACGCGGGGGACCCAGTACTTC CSVEFWANRTRGTQYF
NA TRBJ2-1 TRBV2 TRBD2 TGTGCCAGCTACGGGACTAGCAATCCCTACAATGAGCAGTTCTTC CASYGTSNPYNEQFF
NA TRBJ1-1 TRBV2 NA TGTGCCAGCATGACCGGGAACACTGAAGCTTTCTTT CASMTGNTEAFF
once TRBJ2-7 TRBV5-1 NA TGCGCCAGCAGCTTGTTAAGGGGCGAGCAGTACTTC CASSLLRGEQYF
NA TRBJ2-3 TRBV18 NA TGTGCCAGCTCACCATATACAGGGAAGCAAACAGATACGCAGTATTTT CASSPYTGKQTDTQYF
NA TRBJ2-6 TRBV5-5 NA TGTGCCAGCAGCTTGGATGTCAGGGCCCCTGGGGCCAACGTCCTGACTTTC CASSLDVRAPGANVLTF
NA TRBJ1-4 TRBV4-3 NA TGCGCCAGCAGCCTGACGACCCGGAATGAAAAACTGTTTTTT CASSLTTRNEKLFF
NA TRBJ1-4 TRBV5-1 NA TGCGCCAGCAGCTTGGTACCAGGAAATGAAAAACTGTTTTTT CASSLVPGNEKLFF
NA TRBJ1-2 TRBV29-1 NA TGCAGCGTTGAAATCGGGACCGTCGAATATGGCTACACCTTC CSVEIGTVEYGYTF
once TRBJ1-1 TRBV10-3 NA TGTGCCATCAGTGATACCGCAGGGGACGGCGCTGAAGCTTTCTTT CAISDTAGDGAEAFF
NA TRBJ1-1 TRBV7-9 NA TGTGCCAGCAGCTTGGGGGGGATCGACACTGAAGCTTTCTTT CASSLGGIDTEAFF
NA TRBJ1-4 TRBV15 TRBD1 TGTGCCACCAGCAGAGGACAGGGGGGTGATGAAAAACTGTTTTTT CATSRGQGGDEKLFF
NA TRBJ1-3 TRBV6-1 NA TGTGCCAGCAGTGATCCGGGGGACCCCTCTGGAAACACCATATATTTT CASSDPGDPSGNTIYF
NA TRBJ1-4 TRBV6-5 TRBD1 TGTGCCACCCGGACAGGGGGCGAAAAACTGTTTTTT CATRTGGEKLFF
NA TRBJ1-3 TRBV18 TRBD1 TGTGCCAGCTCTCCCGGGACAGGGCTTACCGTTTCTGGAAACACCATATATTTT CASSPGTGLTVSGNTIYF
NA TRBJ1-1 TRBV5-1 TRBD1 TGCGCCAGCAGCGCGCAGGGGGCCATTGAAGCTTTCTTT CASSAQGAIEAFF
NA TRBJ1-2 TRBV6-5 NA TGTGCCAGCAGTTACGGCCGGGAGGGCTACACCTTC CASSYGREGYTF
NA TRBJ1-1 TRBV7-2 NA TGTGCCAGCACCTTCTACCTGAACACTGAAGCTTTCTTT CASTFYLNTEAFF
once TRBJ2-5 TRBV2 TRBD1 TGTGCCAGCCAATTCGGACAGGGGGGAGAGACCCAGTACTTC CASQFGQGGETQYF
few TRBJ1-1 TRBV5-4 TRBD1 TGTGCCAGCAGCCCGGGACAGATGAACACTGAAGCTTTCTTT CASSPGQMNTEAFF
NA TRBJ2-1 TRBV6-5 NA TGTGCCAGCAGGGGGACCAGCTCCTACAATGAGCAGTTCTTC CASRGTSSYNEQFF
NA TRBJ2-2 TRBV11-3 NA TGTGCCAGCAGGGAAGGGGTGAACACCGGGGAGCTGTTTTTT CASREGVNTGELFF
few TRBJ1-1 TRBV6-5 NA TGTGCCAGCAGTTACTCGGGTACTTTTGACAATGAAGCTTTCTTT CASSYSGTFDNEAFF
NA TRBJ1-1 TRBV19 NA TGTGCCAGTAGTATGCTATCAGGGGCGTTAGCCACTGAAGCTTTCTTT CASSMLSGALATEAFF
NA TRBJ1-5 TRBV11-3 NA TGTGCCAGCAGCCAGGAGGGGGATCAGCCCCAGCATTTT CASSQEGDQPQHF
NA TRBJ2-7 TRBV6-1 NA TGTGCCAGCAGTGAACTGGACACCCTCTCCTACGAGCAGTACTTC CASSELDTLSYEQYF
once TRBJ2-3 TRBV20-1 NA TGCAGTGCTAGGAATACAGATACGCAGTATTTT CSARNTDTQYF
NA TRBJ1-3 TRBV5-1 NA TGCGCCAGCAGCCCGGGAGGGGCTGGAAACACCATATATTTT CASSPGGAGNTIYF
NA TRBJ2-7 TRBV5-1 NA TGCGCCAGTTCTCCAGGGGACACCTACGAGCAGTACTTC CASSPGDTYEQYF
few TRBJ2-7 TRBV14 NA TGTGCCAGCAGTCAACTGGGTTACGAGCAGTACTTC CASSQLGYEQYF
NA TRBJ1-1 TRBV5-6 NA TGTGCCAGCAGCTTGGAAGCGGGGCAACTTGAAGCTTTCTTT CASSLEAGQLEAFF
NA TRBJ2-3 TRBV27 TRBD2 TGTGCCAGCAACCGGGGAGGGCGGACAGATACGCAGTATTTT CASNRGGRTDTQYF
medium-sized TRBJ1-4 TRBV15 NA TGTGCCACCAGCAGGGACGTTAATGAAAAACTGTTTTTT CATSRDVNEKLFF
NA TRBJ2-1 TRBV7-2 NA TGTGCCAGCAGCGTTTTCGTGGGAGGTTTAAACAATGAGCAGTTCTTC CASSVFVGGLNNEQFF
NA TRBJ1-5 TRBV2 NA TGTGCCAGCAGTATGGGGGACGTCCTAAATCAGCCCCAGCATTTT CASSMGDVLNQPQHF
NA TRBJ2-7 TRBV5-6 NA TGTGCCAGCAGCAACGGACCTTCCTACGAGCAGTACTTC CASSNGPSYEQYF
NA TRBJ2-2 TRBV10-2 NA TGCGCGGGGAAGGGGAACACCGGGGAGCTGTTTTTT CAGKGNTGELFF
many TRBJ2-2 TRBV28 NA TGTGCCAGCAGTTTCCTAGATTCCACCGGGGAGCTGTTTTTT CASSFLDSTGELFF
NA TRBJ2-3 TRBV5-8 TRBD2 TGTGCCAGCAGCTTACAGCGGGGGACGCAGTATTTT CASSLQRGTQYF
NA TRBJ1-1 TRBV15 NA TGTGCCACCAGCAGAGATCTGCGTATTCGGTGGGCCGCTGACGCGAACACTGAAGCTTTCTTT CATSRDLRIRWAADANTEAFF
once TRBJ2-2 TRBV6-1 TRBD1 TGTGCCAGCAGTTCGCCGACAGGGCCCACCGGGGAGCTGTTTTTT CASSSPTGPTGELFF
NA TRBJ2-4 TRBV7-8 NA TGTGCCAGCAGCTTTGGACAGAACAAAAACATTCAGTACTTC CASSFGQNKNIQYF
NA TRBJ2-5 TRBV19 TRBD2 TGTGCCAGTAGTAGGGGGGGGCTAGCGGGAGATGGTGAGACCCAGTACTTC CASSRGGLAGDGETQYF
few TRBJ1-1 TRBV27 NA TGTGCCAGCGCCAAGACGGCGGGTCGGAGCACTGAAGCTTTCTTT CASAKTAGRSTEAFF
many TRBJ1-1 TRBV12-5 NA TGTGCTAGCGAGGGGCCGAACACTGAAGCTTTCTTT CASEGPNTEAFF